This T cell receptor (beta chain) was sequenced for a study of cytomegalovirus exposure and HLA in healthy donors. This PCR relied on a set of 60 Vbeta primers and 13 Jbeta primers. Libraries were prepared by immunoSEQ multiplex PCR; TCRdb keeps only in-frame clonotypes and omits some of them. The repertoire includes about 80,000 clones, around 62% of them detected once, and 4% to 4.5% sits in the top ten. The clonotype was recovered from a male donor in good health and CMV-seropositive. The sequenced material came from PBMCs.

The CDR3: CASSYSRGNRNTEAFF. The CDR3 nucleotides read TGTGCCAGCAGTTACTCTCGGGGGAATAGGAACACTGAAGCTTTCTTT. The chain joins TRBV6-6 to TRBJ1-1, with D tentatively TRBD1 (5 bases). The CDR3 has 16 amino acids. Germline V lookup: CDR1 MNHNY, CDR2 SVGAGI (reference sequence). V dropped 0 bases and J dropped 1 base, with 12 bases sitting between them.